This T cell receptor beta chain appears in the sequencing data of a study of T cells in Graves' hyperthyroidism and ophthalmopathy. Study conclusions and caveats: In simple terms, a model built on 13 V-J features told ophthalmopathy apart from stable hyperthyroidism.

TCR beta CDR3 sequences were amplified from RNA transcripts. With the HTBI primer set, the TCR CDR3 went through a first round of RT-PCR. Using its own MiXCR run on the multiplex PCR reads, TCRdb lists one record per CDR3 protein. Of 350,000 to 400,000 distinct CDR3 sequences detected, about 16% appear once; the ten largest clones hold about 33%. As to this clonotype: The antigen is undetermined.

For the diagnoses, clinical symptoms, serum thyroxine and TRAb, thyroid ultrasound and orbital computed tomography were used. The CDR3 contains 13 residues. J gave up 7 bases and V 2 bases, and 1 base lay outside the gene matches. Germline V CDR1 and CDR2: MNHEY, SMNVEV (reference sequence). The source material was blood. The chain couples TRBV27 to TRBJ2-1; 8 nucleotides match TRBD2. The origin of this receptor is a woman younger than 45 with Graves' hyperthyroidism. The DNA for the CDR3 is TGTGCCAGCAGTTTAGGCGGGAGGAATGAGCAGTTCTTC. Protein product: CASSLGGRNEQFF.